This T cell receptor beta chain originates from a study of OX40 agonist ivuxolimab in advanced cancers. At the level of the study: Ivuxolimab is an agonistic anti-OX40 (CD134) antibody, and patients were treated with it. Hepatocellular carcinoma, melanoma, renal cell or head and neck cancer occurred in dose-escalation patients. Regarding the study as a whole: Expanded peripheral T cell antigen specificity was not determined. The study observed clonal expansion of CD4+ and CD8+ blood T cells by week 6 at 0.1 to 3.0 mg/kg.

There are 14 residues in the CDR3. Trimming took 5 bases from V and 8 from J; bases not matched to a gene: 12. Germline lookup yields CDR1 SGHRS and CDR2 YFSETQ. Clones were sequenced by immunoSEQ multiplex PCR, and TCRdb holds only the in-frame ones, with some missing. The sample holds roughly 36,000 clones, around 80% seen once. Comments on this clone: Its antigen is undetermined.

This clonotype was sampled from an adult with an advanced solid tumor such as melanoma, head and neck, liver or kidney cancer. V and J are TRBV5-1 and TRBJ1-2; 7 nucleotides match TRBD1. Sequenced material: CD4+ or CD8+ T cells sorted from blood, taken in a trial of the OX40 agonist ivuxolimab. The DNA for the CDR3 is TGCGCCAGCAGGCCGAACAGGGGCGGTAGAGGCTACACCTTC. It codes for CASRPNRGGRGYTF.